This entry concerns a single T cell receptor (beta chain). The data derive from a study of blood T cell repertoires in COVID-19. Sequencing used immunoSEQ multiplex PCR; TCRdb keeps in-frame clones, though not all of them. The data contain about 76,000 clones, over 85% of them singletons. The sample was peripheral blood. The receptor's source is a human donor in a cohort sampled during active COVID-19.

As DNA, the CDR3 is TGTGCCAGTAGTCCCGGGGACAGGGACCATGAAAAACTGTTTTTT. Its protein product is CASSPGDRDHEKLFF. The genes are TRBV19 and TRBJ1-4; 9 nucleotides match TRBD1. The J segment lost 6 bases and the V segment lost 5 bases, leaving 7 bases of the junction unmatched. This CDR3 is built from 15 residues. Germline-derived CDR1 and CDR2 are LNHDA and SQIVND (reference sequence).